A selection of T cell receptor beta chains follows, all from one sample in a study of blood T cells in healthy people across ages. Using its own MiXCR run on the 5' RACE reads, TCRdb lists one record per CDR3 protein. The sample has some 1.1 million distinct CDR3 sequences, 35% to 40% seen once; the top ten hold under 15%. Sequencing was carried out using blood. The receptor source for this set is a man between 18 and 29 years old in good health. Both conserved end residues are part of each CDR3. A D gene is named only where the DNA matches it firmly. Expanded clones are given a class, and other clones once, few, many or no size at all.

CDR3nt	CDR3aa	d_gene	abundance	v_gene	j_gene
TGTGCCAGCAGTAGGGTTGGGGGCGGAGAAAAACTGTTTTTT	CASSRVGGGEKLFF	NA	NA	TRBV6-6	TRBJ1-4
TGTGCCAGCAGTGACTTTTTGGCACCCGGGGAAAAACTGTTTTTT	CASSDFLAPGEKLFF	NA	NA	TRBV2	TRBJ1-4
TGTGCCAGCAGTTTCGGTGGGGTGAGACAGGGTTACGAGCAGTACTTC	CASSFGGVRQGYEQYF	TRBD1	NA	TRBV12-3/TRBV12-4	TRBJ2-7
TGTGCCAGCAGTTTTTATACGAGAGGTAGTACGCAGTATTTT	CASSFYTRGSTQYF	NA	NA	TRBV27	TRBJ2-3
TGTGCCAGCAGCCAAGCATACGGGGACCCTAATTCACCCCTCCACTTT	CASSQAYGDPNSPLHF	NA	NA	TRBV4-2	TRBJ1-6
TGTGCCAGCAGCCAAGACCCTAGCCTCACAGATACGCAGTATTTT	CASSQDPSLTDTQYF	NA	NA	TRBV14	TRBJ2-3
TGCAGCGCTTGGACAGGGAGGGCTGAAGCTTTCTTT	CSAWTGRAEAFF	TRBD1	few	TRBV29-1	TRBJ1-1
TGTGCCAGCAGCTCTACAGGGGCGCTCCACGAGCAGTACTTC	CASSSTGALHEQYF	TRBD1	few	TRBV7-9	TRBJ2-7
TGTGCCAGCAGTGAAGCCCTGGGACAGGGGGCGATCTATGGCTACACCTTC	CASSEALGQGAIYGYTF	TRBD1	NA	TRBV6-1	TRBJ1-2
TGCAGTGCTAGAGATGACGCCAGGGTTATAGATCAGCCCCAGCATTTT	CSARDDARVIDQPQHF	NA	few	TRBV20-1	TRBJ1-5
TGCAGTGCATTCGGGACAGCCTACCAAGAGACCCAGTACTTC	CSAFGTAYQETQYF	TRBD1	NA	TRBV20-1	TRBJ2-5
TGTGCCAGCAGTCCCCCGGTATCGACAGGCCTATACGAGCAGTACTTC	CASSPPVSTGLYEQYF	NA	few	TRBV12-3/TRBV12-4	TRBJ2-7
TGCAGTGCTAGCCCGGGACAGGGGCTATTTGCGCAGTATTTT	CSASPGQGLFAQYF	TRBD1	few	TRBV20-1	TRBJ2-3
TGTGCCAGCAGTGCGGCGGGACAGGACTATGGCTACACCTTC	CASSAAGQDYGYTF	TRBD1	few	TRBV6-5	TRBJ1-2
TGTGCCAGCAGTCACAGGGTACTCAACACTGAAGCTTTCTTT	CASSHRVLNTEAFF	NA	few	TRBV12-3/TRBV12-4	TRBJ1-1
TGCGCCAGCAGTGACAGAGGGGCAGACCGATTTTACGGAAACTATGGCTACACCTTC	CASSDRGADRFYGNYGYTF	NA	NA	TRBV4-1	TRBJ1-2
TGTGCCAGCCAACTTGAAGGGGCGGGTGAGCAGTTCTTC	CASQLEGAGEQFF	NA	few	TRBV9	TRBJ2-1
TGCGCCAGCAGCCAAGAGGGCAGGGGTACGACTGAAGCTTTCTTT	CASSQEGRGTTEAFF	NA	few	TRBV4-1	TRBJ1-1
TGCAGTGCTAGAGACGGGGGTAGCGAGCAGTACTTC	CSARDGGSEQYF	NA	NA	TRBV20-1	TRBJ2-7
TGTGCCAGCAGTTTCGCTCAGAGCTATGGCTACACCTTC	CASSFAQSYGYTF	NA	many	TRBV12-3/TRBV12-4	TRBJ1-2
TGCAGTGCTCGACAGGGGGCTAGTGAAAAACTGTTTTTT	CSARQGASEKLFF	TRBD1	NA	TRBV20-1	TRBJ1-4
TGCGCCAGCAGCGAAACTAGTATGAACACTGAAGCTTTCTTT	CASSETSMNTEAFF	NA	few	TRBV5-1	TRBJ1-1
TGTGCCAGCAGTTACGACGGAAGGAGGGGTGGCTACACCTTC	CASSYDGRRGGYTF	NA	NA	TRBV6-2/TRBV6-3	TRBJ1-2
TGTGCCATCAGTGAGTTGGGGACAGCCAGGGGAGGACTGAACACTGAAGCTTTCTTT	CAISELGTARGGLNTEAFF	TRBD1	NA	TRBV10-3	TRBJ1-1
TGTGCCGGCAGTCCCGAGACTAGCGGGGGACCCTACAATGAGCAGTTCTTC	CAGSPETSGGPYNEQFF	TRBD2	NA	TRBV6-1	TRBJ2-1
TGCAGCGTCCCGGGCGTGAGGGGGATGACAGATACGCAGTATTTT	CSVPGVRGMTDTQYF	NA	few	TRBV29-1	TRBJ2-3
TGCGCCAGCACCAGGGGAGCAGATACGCAGTATTTT	CASTRGADTQYF	NA	few	TRBV10-2	TRBJ2-3
TGTGCCAGCAGCTTTGGACAGGGCCCAGGAGATACTGAAGCTTTCTTT	CASSFGQGPGDTEAFF	TRBD1	many	TRBV7-6	TRBJ1-1
TGTGCCAGCTCACCGAAAACTGTGGAACAGAATGAGCAGTTCTTC	CASSPKTVEQNEQFF	NA	few	TRBV18	TRBJ2-1
TGTGCCACCAGCAGTGGGAGGGCCGGTAATGAAAAACTGTTTTTT	CATSSGRAGNEKLFF	NA	NA	TRBV15	TRBJ1-4
TGTGCCAGCAGCTTAGGGGCACTAGCGAATGAGCAGTTCTTC	CASSLGALANEQFF	TRBD2	NA	TRBV7-2	TRBJ2-1
TGTGCCAGCAGTGAATTGGAGTCCACCGGGGAGCTGTTTTTT	CASSELESTGELFF	NA	NA	TRBV2	TRBJ2-2
TGTGCCAGCAGTGCCCGGGGGGGCTATGGCTATGGCTACACCTTC	CASSARGGYGYGYTF	NA	many	TRBV2	TRBJ1-2
TGCAGTGCTAGGGAAGTCAAAGATACGCAGTATTTT	CSAREVKDTQYF	NA	NA	TRBV20-1	TRBJ2-3
TGTGCCGGCTCACGGGCTGAAAAACTGTTTTTT	CAGSRAEKLFF	NA	NA	TRBV18	TRBJ1-4
TGTGCCAGCAACGGGGCCTACTACAATGAGCAGTTCTTC	CASNGAYYNEQFF	NA	few	TRBV12-3/TRBV12-4	TRBJ2-1
TGTGCCAGCAGTTTAGAGGCAGGGGCCCGCCAGCCCCAGCATTTT	CASSLEAGARQPQHF	NA	NA	TRBV12-3/TRBV12-4	TRBJ1-5
TGCGCCAGCAGCCCGGGTCTGGCAGGGGGCCGCACCGGGGAGCTGTTTTTT	CASSPGLAGGRTGELFF	TRBD1	NA	TRBV4-3	TRBJ2-2
TGTGCCTGCGCCGGGACAGGGGGCCGTCGGGAAGGCTACACCTTC	CACAGTGGRREGYTF	TRBD1	few	TRBV4-2	TRBJ1-2
TGTGCCATCAGTGAGACCGATAGCTACTTGAACACCGGGGAGCTGTTTTTT	CAISETDSYLNTGELFF	NA	NA	TRBV10-3	TRBJ2-2
TGTGCCATCAGTGAACTAACAGGGGCGCCCTATGGCTACACCTTC	CAISELTGAPYGYTF	TRBD1	NA	TRBV10-3	TRBJ1-2
TGTGCCACTGGGACAGGTGGGAACACCGGGGAGCTGTTTTTT	CATGTGGNTGELFF	TRBD1	NA	TRBV24-1	TRBJ2-2
TGTGCCAGCAGCCAAGTTGATAATCAGCCCCAGCATTTT	CASSQVDNQPQHF	NA	NA	TRBV3-1	TRBJ1-5
TGTGCCAGCAGCGACAGGGGGCTGAATTGGGGCACTGAAGCTTTCTTT	CASSDRGLNWGTEAFF	TRBD1	NA	TRBV6-1	TRBJ1-1
TGTGCCAGCAGTTCATGGGGAGGGGAGCCCCAGCATTTT	CASSSWGGEPQHF	NA	NA	TRBV28	TRBJ1-5
TGCAGTGCTAACCGTTATGGCCCTAATCAGCCCCAGCATTTT	CSANRYGPNQPQHF	NA	NA	TRBV20-1	TRBJ1-5